Following are 19 T cell receptor beta chains from one sample sequenced in a study of blood T cell repertoires in COVID-19. Sequenced by immunoSEQ multiplex PCR; TCRdb stores in-frame clones only, minus some. The sample consists of 200,000 to 250,000 clones, roughly nine tenths of them appearing once. Sequences were obtained from peripheral blood. These receptors were obtained from a woman in her fifties or sixties with COVID-19, enrolled during active disease.

The chain couples TRBV4-2 to TRBJ1-1; unclear D gene. Trimming removed 2 bases from V and 10 bases from J, with 14 bases in between. Looked up from germline, CDR1 is LGHNA and CDR2 is YNFKEQ. This CDR3 comprises 13 residues. Here the CDR3 DNA reads TGTGCCAGCAGCCAAAGGGAGTCGCGCGGAGCTTTCTTT. It codes for CASSQRESRGAFF.

CDR3 region: CASSSRVPGELFF. The CDR3 DNA follows: TGTGCCAGTAGTTCCCGGGTTCCCGGGGAGCTGTTTTTT. The chain couples TRBV19 to TRBJ2-2; no reliable D call. V lost 5 bases to trimming and J lost 6 bases, with 10 bases between them. Germline V lookup: CDR1 LNHDA, CDR2 SQIVND (reference sequence). This CDR3 spans 13 amino acids.

The genes are TRBV7-9 and TRBJ1-1; 8 nucleotides agree with TRBD1. The junction had 2 bases not matched to a gene; V was cut back by 8 bases and J by 0 bases. CDR1 and CDR2 (germline): SEHNR, FQNEAQ (reference sequence). The CDR3 is 13 amino acids. The CDR3, as DNA: TGTGCCAGCTTGACAGGGGTGAACACTGAAGCTTTCTTT. This translates into CASLTGVNTEAFF. Complete variable domain (other parts from reference TRBV7-9 and TRBJ1-1): DTGVSQNPRHKITKRGQNVTFRCDPISEHNRLYWYRQTLGQGPEFLTYFQNEAQLEKSRLLSDRFSAERPKGSFSTLEIQRTEQGDSAMYLCASLTGVNTEAFFGQGTRLTVV.

This clone is a singleton in its sample. V usage is TRBV7-2 and J usage is TRBJ2-1; D is perhaps TRBD2 (6 bases). The CDR3 runs 15 residues. In germline, CDR1 is SGHTA, CDR2 FQGNSA. Between the trimmed V and J ends, which lost 1 base and 9 bases, there was a span of 16 bases. CDR3 sequence: CASSLGRAGLSEQFF. In DNA form, the CDR3 reads TGTGCCAGCAGCTTAGGACGGGCGGGGCTCAGTGAGCAGTTCTTC. The whole variable domain, remainder taken from reference TRBV7-2 and TRBJ2-1, is GAGVSQSPSNKVTEKGKDVELRCDPISGHTALYWYRQSLGQGLEFLIYFQGNSAPDKSGLPSDRFSAERTGGSVSTLTIQRTQQEDSAVYLCASSLGRAGLSEQFFGPGTRLTVL.

This sequence joins TRBV5-6 and TRBJ2-7; TRBD1 agrees at 8 bases. There are 13 residues in the CDR3. V was pared by 3 bases and J by 5 bases, with 4 bases of the junction left unmatched. Germline V lookup: CDR1 SGHDT, CDR2 YYEEEE. CDR3 sequence: CASSSTGAHEQYF. CDR3 DNA sequence: TGTGCCAGCAGCTCGACAGGGGCCCACGAGCAGTACTTC.

This chain joins TRBV29-1 and TRBJ2-3; weak D call: TRBD2 (6 bases). The V and J ends lost 4 bases and 4 bases respectively, with 9 bases between them. This CDR3 is built from 12 residues. Germline-derived CDR1 and CDR2 are SQVTM and ANQGSEA. The CDR3 region has the DNA TGCAGCGTTGTCGGGGGACCAGATACGCAGTATTTT. Amino acids: CSVVGGPDTQYF.

The rearrangement uses TRBV12-3 or TRBV12-4 and TRBJ1-1; D call uncertain. The CDR3 consists of 13 residues. Trimming removed 6 bases at V and 7 bases at J, with 15 bases between. The CDR3 loop is CASSFLGRIEAFF. Here the CDR3 DNA reads TGTGCCAGCAGCTTCCTTGGCCGCATTGAAGCTTTCTTT.

The V call is TRBV21-1, the J call TRBJ1-3. TRBV21-1 is labeled a pseudogene. There are 15 residues in the CDR3. CDR3 DNA: TGTGCCAGCGGCCGAGTCGGGACTTCTCCGGAAACCATATATTTT. Translation: CASGRVGTSPETIYF.

This chain joins TRBV19 and TRBJ2-7; 9 nucleotides line up with TRBD2. Germline CDR1 and CDR2: LNHDA and SQIVND (reference sequence). CDR3 length: 16 amino acids. Unmatched junction bases numbered 8, after V lost 2 bases and J lost 3 bases. The CDR3 sequence: CASSISAQRGDYEQYF. The CDR3 DNA reads TGTGCCAGTAGTATAAGCGCCCAGCGGGGGGACTACGAGCAGTACTTC.

V and J are TRBV5-6 and TRBJ2-2; no clear D. The V end lost 1 base, the J end lost 7 bases, and 5 bases lay between the germline ends. CDR3 length: 12 amino acids. In germline, CDR1 is SGHDT, CDR2 YYEEEE. This CDR3 reads CASSLLNGELFF. The CDR3 DNA reads as TGTGCCAGCAGCTTGCTAAACGGGGAGCTGTTTTTT.

The V and J genes are TRBV6-1 and TRBJ2-7; 11 bases are a match to TRBD1. CDR1 and CDR2 (germline): MNHNS, SASEGT. This CDR3 is 14 amino acids long. The J segment lost 2 bases and the V segment lost 3 bases, leaving 0 bases of the junction unmatched. CDR3 amino acids: CASSEGQGAYEQYV. CDR3 coding DNA: TGTGCCAGCAGTGAGGGACAGGGGGCCTACGAGCAGTACGTC.

The gene calls are TRBV7-9 and TRBJ1-6; D is possibly TRBD1 (5 bases). The CDR3 length is 13 residues. CDR1 SEHNR and CDR2 FQNEAQ come from the germline V gene (reference sequence). V lost 8 bases to trimming and J lost 7 bases, with 12 bases between them. CDR3 sequence (DNA): TGTGCCAGCTCGGGGGTTGGGAATTCACCCCTCCACTTT. This sequence encodes CASSGVGNSPLHF.

The chain is built from TRBV6-1 and TRBJ1-6; 8 nucleotides line up with TRBD1. This CDR3 spans 16 amino acids. V lost 3 bases, J lost 9 bases, and 10 bases stayed unmatched. CDR1 MNHNS and CDR2 SASEGT come from the germline V gene. The CDR3: CASSDTWGTGTSPLHF. For the CDR3, the DNA is TGTGCCAGCAGTGATACTTGGGGGACAGGTACTTCACCCCTCCACTTT.

The CDR3 DNA reads as TGTGCCAGTAGTATGGACAGGGCGAGGACCTTC. Amino acid sequence: CASSMDRARTF. This chain links TRBV19 with TRBJ1-2, with 8 positions matching TRBD1. V was pared by 3 bases and J by 14 bases, with 5 bases of the junction left unmatched. The germline CDR1 and CDR2 sequences are LNHDA and SQIVND (reference sequence). The CDR3 runs to 11 residues.

This clone has only a few counts. The rearrangement uses TRBV10-1 and TRBJ1-5; no clear D gene. The CDR3 is 15 amino acids. The ends were cut back, 2 bases at V and 5 bases at J, with 13 bases in the middle. The germline CDR1 and CDR2 sequences are WNHNN and SYGVQD (reference sequence). CDR3 in DNA: TGCGCCAGCAGTGAGGATTGGGCACAATATCAGCCCCAGCATTTT. Translated, it gives CASSEDWAQYQPQHF.

The V gene is TRBV6-2 or TRBV6-3, the J gene TRBJ2-2, with TRBD2 as a possible D gene (7 bases). Per the germline V gene, CDR1 is MNHEY and CDR2 is SVGEGT. The CDR3 totals 14 residues. Trimming cost V 5 bases and J 9 bases, with 16 bases left between them. The CDR3 sequence: CASSLGGRRRELFF. CDR3 DNA: TGTGCCAGCAGTCTGGGGGGGCGGCGCCGGGAGCTGTTTTTT.

This clone was recorded only once. The chain has TRBV9 and TRBJ2-3, with 9 bases fitting TRBD2. Per the germline V gene, CDR1 is SGDLS and CDR2 is YYNGEE. V shed 4 bases, J shed 6 bases, and the junction held 15 bases outside the gene matches. This CDR3 has 17 amino acids. CDR3 DNA: TGTGCCAGCAGCACCTCCACGGGACTAGCAGCGGCGGATACGCAGTATTTT. Translating it yields CASSTSTGLAAADTQYF.

This chain links TRBV25-1 with TRBJ1-1; D may be TRBD1 (5 bases). Germline CDR1 and CDR2: MGHDK and SYGVNS. The CDR3 consists of 13 residues. V lost 7 bases to trimming and J lost 5 bases, with 14 bases between them. The CDR3, as DNA: TGTGCCAGCATCGGGTACCAGGGAACTGAAGCTTTCTTT. It encodes CASIGYQGTEAFF.

The chain carries TRBV5-4 and TRBJ1-2; 7 nucleotides align to TRBD1. The CDR3 has 14 amino acids. The germline gives CDR1 SGHNT, CDR2 YYREEE (reference sequence). V shed 2 bases, J shed 9 bases, and the junction held 10 bases outside the gene matches. In DNA, the CDR3 is TGTGCCAGCAGCTTTTTCGTAGGGGGCATTCGCTACACCTTC. The encoded protein is CASSFFVGGIRYTF.